The source of this T cell receptor beta chain is a study of cytomegalovirus exposure and HLA in healthy donors. As for the study in general: Ancestry clustering placed about 80% of around 400 genotyped donors in the Caucasian-associated cluster. Whole-study results and caveats: Within an earlier analysis, most TCR beta V segments proved productive either about 87% or about 30% of the time. TCR beta chain V- and J-gene trimming was linked, in a later analysis, to a missense variant in DCLRE1C.

V was clipped by 6 bases and J by 11 bases, with 15 bases between them. Germline loops: CDR1 SGHKS, CDR2 YYEKEE (reference sequence). The CDR3 loop spans 11 amino acids. PCR used 60 Vbeta primers and 13 Jbeta primers. Data came from immunoSEQ multiplex PCR; TCRdb stores just in-frame clones and leaves some out. The repertoire holds about 130,000 clones, with approximately 80% as singletons. This clone turned up a few times. Antigen specificity is unknown. The TCR originated in a girl aged 2 to 9 in good health and CMV-seronegative. This sequence joins TRBV5-5 and TRBJ2-7; D perhaps matches TRBD1 (6 bases). What was sequenced was PBMCs. As DNA, the CDR3 is TGTGCCAGCACCCCTGGGGGCCAGGAGTACTTC. This translates into CASTPGGQEYF.